Shown below are 32 T cell receptor beta chains from a single sample sequenced in a study of cytomegalovirus exposure and HLA in healthy donors (TCRdb year 2017). The receptor library was made with the immunoSEQ multiplex PCR assay. The multiplex PCR relied on a mix of 60 forward primers for TCR Vbeta segments and 13 reverse primers for TCR Jbeta segments. TCRdb took this table from immuneACCESS and kept in-frame rearrangements with V and J called. Such tables lack part of the clones; where checked against another copy, unresolved V genes explain under half of the gap, and the rest is unexplained. This sample has over 130,000 clones in its table, and 88% of those were observed once. The ten top clones hold 0.45% to 0.6% of the sample. Specimen: PBMCs. Source of these receptors: a woman aged 40 to 55 in good health and CMV-seronegative.

The chain has TRBV18 and TRBJ2-7; weak D call: TRBD2 (7 bases). Germline V CDR1 and CDR2: KGHSH, LQKENI. Trimming stripped 8 bases from V and 2 bases from J, with 16 bases between. The CDR3 is made up of 14 amino acids. The chain's CDR3 is CASQSEGGAYEQYF. The CDR3 DNA is TGTGCCAGCCAGTCCGAGGGGGGGGCCTACGAGCAGTACTTC.

The rearrangement joins TRBV11-3 to TRBJ1-4; D is perhaps TRBD1 (6 bases). This CDR3 has 14 amino acids. Germline CDR1 and CDR2: SGHNT and YENEEA. Trimming took 5 bases from V and 1 from J, leaving 8 bases between them. The CDR3 coding sequence is TGTGCCAGCAGCCTCAGGGGAACTAATGAAAAACTGTTTTTT. This encodes CASSLRGTNEKLFF.

V usage is TRBV5-6 and J usage is TRBJ2-5; D might be TRBD2 (6 bases). The CDR3 sequence is 14 residues long. Germline V gene lookup returns CDR1 SGHDT and CDR2 YYEEEE. Trimming pared 4 bases from V and 2 bases from J, leaving 12 bases between. The CDR3 DNA follows: TGTGCCAGCAGCCCGGCGGGGAGACAAGAGACCCAGTACTTC. Translated, it gives CASSPAGRQETQYF.

The chain couples TRBV6-6 to TRBJ2-2; 8 positions match TRBD1. V dropped 5 bases and J dropped 4; count of bases not matched to a gene: 9. The germline CDR1 and CDR2 sequences are MNHNY and SVGAGI (reference sequence). This CDR3 comprises 16 residues. CDR3 protein: CASSPHRTGFTGELFF. The CDR3 bases are TGTGCCAGCAGTCCCCATAGGACAGGGTTCACCGGGGAGCTGTTTTTT.

V and J are TRBV9 and TRBJ1-1, with TRBD1 identical over 8 bases. Trimming cost V 3 bases and J 0 bases; bases outside gene matches: 7. This CDR3 has 16 residues. Looked up from germline, CDR1 is SGDLS and CDR2 is YYNGEE. In nucleotides, the CDR3 is TGTGCCAGCAGCGGAAGGACAGGGAGAATGAACACTGAAGCTTTCTTT. This gives the protein CASSGRTGRMNTEAFF.

The CDR3 loop reads CASSHGAGGYGYTF. Written as DNA, the CDR3 is TGCGCCAGCAGCCACGGCGCGGGGGGCTATGGCTACACCTTC. This chain joins TRBV4-1 and TRBJ1-2; D is possibly TRBD1 (5 bases). The CDR3 consists of 14 residues. Germline V gene lookup returns CDR1 MGHRA and CDR2 YSYEKL. Between the trimmed V and J ends, which lost 3 bases and 4 bases, there was a span of 12 bases.

CDR3 in DNA: TGTGCCAGCAAGACTAGCGGCACAGATACGCAGTATTTT. Translated: CASKTSGTDTQYF. The chain recombines TRBV11-2 with TRBJ2-3, with 8 bases lining up with TRBD2. Germline values: CDR1 SGHAT, CDR2 FQNNGV. The CDR3 is made up of 13 amino acids. Trimming removed 7 bases from V and 1 base from J; junction bases left unmatched: 1.

This clone was seen just once. This chain connects TRBV11-3 to TRBJ2-5, with TRBD2 matching over 7 bases. Germline V gives CDR1 SGHNT, CDR2 YENEEA. The CDR3 contains 17 residues. Unmatched junction bases numbered 16, after V lost 6 bases and J lost 3 bases. DNA for the CDR3: TGTGCCAGCAGTAAAGGGGCGGCTAGCGGAACCGAAGAGACCCAGTACTTC. It specifies CASSKGAASGTEETQYF.

The V and J genes are TRBV6-1 and TRBJ2-7; D is undetermined. With 2 bases removed from V and 2 bases from J, the gap between germline ends came to 10 bases. Looked up from germline, CDR1 is MNHNS and CDR2 is SASEGT. There are 14 residues in the CDR3. As DNA, the CDR3 is TGTGCCAGCAGTGAAAACGTAGTACCCTACGAGCAGTACTTC. This gives the protein CASSENVVPYEQYF.

The table lists this clone with a count of one. V gene TRBV6-1 combines with J gene TRBJ2-3, with 7 bases lining up with TRBD2. The junction had 5 bases not matched to a gene; V was cut back by 6 bases and J by 5 bases. This CDR3 is 13 amino acids long. Germline assignment: CDR1 MNHNS and CDR2 SASEGT. The CDR3 coding sequence is TGTGCCAGCAGGGGGGGAGGGGTAGATACGCAGTATTTT. Translation: CASRGGGVDTQYF.

The CDR3: CASSYGNSGNEKLFF. DNA for the CDR3: TGTGCCAGCAGCTACGGGAATTCGGGTAATGAAAAACTGTTTTTT. The chain links TRBV11-2 to TRBJ1-4; D remains ambiguous. CDR3 length equals 15 residues. Per germline, CDR1 SGHAT and CDR2 FQNNGV. The V end was cut by 4 bases, the J end by 4 bases, with 13 bases between. Variable domain in full (rest from reference TRBV11-2 and TRBJ1-4): EAGVAQSPRYKIIEKRQSVAFWCNPISGHATLYWYQQILGQGPKLLIQFQNNGVVDDSQLPKDRFSAERLKGVDSTLKIQPAKLEDSAVYLCASSYGNSGNEKLFFGSGTQLSVL.

The chain uses TRBV6-6 and TRBJ2-7, with 9 bases lining up with TRBD1. Germline V gives CDR1 MNHNY, CDR2 SVGAGI (reference sequence). With V trimmed by 2 bases and J by 5 bases, 7 bases remained unmatched. This CDR3 spans 15 amino acids. The CDR3 loop reads CASSYGQGTSNEQYF. DNA for the CDR3: TGTGCCAGCAGTTACGGACAGGGGACTTCCAACGAGCAGTACTTC.

CDR3 nucleotide sequence: TGTGCCAGCGCGTACGGGAACCAAGAGACCCAGTACTTC. It yields the protein CASAYGNQETQYF. The V and J genes are TRBV2 and TRBJ2-5; a weak D match, TRBD2 (5 bases). Between the trimmed V and J ends, which lost 8 bases and 0 bases, there was a span of 10 bases. In germline, CDR1 is SNHLY, CDR2 FYNNEI. The CDR3 has 13 amino acids.

The chain joins TRBV2 to TRBJ2-7; 10 nucleotides agree with TRBD2. Germline V gives CDR1 SNHLY, CDR2 FYNNEI. This CDR3 comprises 15 residues. After removal of 3 bases from V and 7 bases from J, the junction contained 9 bases not matched to a gene. DNA of the CDR3: TGTGCCAGCAGTGACCAGCTAGCGGGAGTTAAAGAGCAGTACTTC. Protein: CASSDQLAGVKEQYF.

This clone was observed a single time. This chain uses TRBV6-5 with TRBJ2-7, with a weak D call TRBD1 (6 bases). The CDR3 loop spans 14 amino acids. Deletions cut 6 bases from V and 1 base from J, with 13 bases between. Germline CDR1 and CDR2: MNHEY and SVGAGI. The CDR3 region is CASRLDSRSYEQYF. The CDR3 nucleotides read TGTGCCAGCAGATTGGACAGCCGATCCTACGAGCAGTACTTC.

V is TRBV30 and J is TRBJ2-5; possibly TRBD2 for D (5 bases). The CDR3 is 12 residues long. With 2 bases removed from V and 5 bases from J, the gap between germline ends came to 9 bases. CDR1 and CDR2 from the germline V gene are GTSNPN and SVGIG (reference sequence). CDR3 sequence reads: CAWSLSSETQYF. CDR3 DNA: TGTGCCTGGAGTCTTTCTAGCGAGACCCAGTACTTC.

The chain employs TRBV5-1 and TRBJ2-5; a weak D match, TRBD1 (6 bases). The V gene's germline CDR1 is SGHRS and CDR2 YFSETQ. CDR3 length: 14 amino acids. The V gene lost 4 bases and the J gene lost 5 bases, with 15 bases spanning the gap. The CDR3 spells CASSNFGQIETQYF. The CDR3 bases are TGCGCCAGCAGCAACTTTGGACAGATTGAGACCCAGTACTTC.

The rearrangement links TRBV6-1 to TRBJ2-6; TRBD1 aligns across 9 bases. The CDR3 spans 13 residues. Trimming cost V 6 bases and J 12 bases; bases outside gene matches: 6. The V gene's germline CDR1 is MNHNS and CDR2 SASEGT. CDR3 amino acids: CASRTGGSGVLTF. CDR3 DNA: TGTGCCAGCAGGACAGGGGGGTCAGGCGTCCTGACTTTC.

V and J are TRBV7-2 and TRBJ2-5; TRBD2 agrees at 7 bases. The CDR3 length is 16 residues. Germline V gives CDR1 SGHTA, CDR2 FQGNSA. After removal of 2 bases from V and 4 bases from J, the junction contained 10 bases not matched to a gene. Here the CDR3 reads CASSLRVAGGGETQYF. The CDR3 nucleotides read TGTGCCAGCAGCTTACGGGTGGCGGGCGGGGGAGAGACCCAGTACTTC. The full variable domain, rest sourced from reference TRBV7-2 and TRBJ2-5, is GAGVSQSPSNKVTEKGKDVELRCDPISGHTALYWYRQSLGQGLEFLIYFQGNSAPDKSGLPSDRFSAERTGGSVSTLTIQRTQQEDSAVYLCASSLRVAGGGETQYFGPGTRLLVL.

V gene TRBV19 combines with J gene TRBJ2-3; tentative D call: TRBD2 (5 bases). Per germline, CDR1 LNHDA and CDR2 SQIVND (reference sequence). There are 14 residues in the CDR3. V lost 10 bases, J lost 3 bases, and 17 bases lay in between. DNA of the CDR3: TGTGCCACCCAGCGGAAGGGAACAACAGATACGCAGTATTTT. It codes for CATQRKGTTDTQYF.

The sample holds a few counts of this clone. This chain connects TRBV19 to TRBJ2-1, with TRBD1 as a possible D gene (6 bases). Germline CDR1 reads LNHDA; CDR2 reads SQIVND (reference sequence). This CDR3 comprises 18 residues. Trimming took 4 bases from V and 0 from J, leaving 19 bases between them. The CDR3 reads CASSSPPGQAPSYNEQFF. The CDR3 bases are TGTGCCAGTAGTAGCCCTCCGGGACAAGCCCCCTCCTACAATGAGCAGTTCTTC.

The chain joins TRBV18 to TRBJ2-3; TRBD1 agrees at 9 bases. The CDR3 is made up of 17 amino acids. Per germline, CDR1 KGHSH and CDR2 LQKENI. Trimming took 3 bases from V and 2 from J; bases not matched to a gene: 9. CDR3 residues: CASSPPGQGGHTDTQYF. For the CDR3, the DNA is TGTGCCAGCTCACCGCCGGGACAGGGTGGCCACACAGATACGCAGTATTTT. The full variable domain, rest sourced from reference TRBV18 and TRBJ2-3, is NAGVMQNPRHLVRRRGQEARLRCSPMKGHSHVYWYRQLPEEGLKFMVYLQKENIIDESGMPKERFSAEFPKEGPSILRIQQVVRGDSAAYFCASSPPGQGGHTDTQYFGPGTRLTVL.

The chain carries TRBV6-6 and TRBJ1-2; D call uncertain. The CDR3 consists of 12 residues. Germline CDR1 MNHNY, CDR2 SVGAGI (reference sequence). Trimming pared 6 bases from V and 1 base from J, leaving 6 bases between. DNA of the CDR3: TGTGCCAGCAGCCAAAATAACTATGGCTACACCTTC. It is translated as CASSQNNYGYTF.

The genes are TRBV9 and TRBJ2-2; D possibly corresponds to TRBD1 (6 bases). The germline V gene encodes CDR1 SGDLS and CDR2 YYNGEE. CDR3 length: 15 amino acids. V lost 0 bases, J lost 5 bases, and 11 bases lay in between. CDR3 bases: TGTGCCAGCAGCGTAGGTCCCCAGGGGACCGGGGAGCTGTTTTTT. Protein product: CASSVGPQGTGELFF.

The chain carries TRBV5-1 and TRBJ2-3, with a weak D call TRBD2 (6 bases). CDR1 and CDR2 from the germline V gene are SGHRS and YFSETQ. V was shortened by 4 bases and J by 1 base, with 13 bases between the two germline ends. The CDR3 runs to 15 residues. The CDR3 region is CASSLRTGGTDTQYF. As DNA, the CDR3 is TGCGCCAGCAGCCTTCGGACGGGGGGCACAGATACGCAGTATTTT.

This clone occurred once. This chain joins TRBV28 and TRBJ2-3; 7 nucleotides agree with TRBD2. This CDR3 comprises 16 residues. From germline, CDR1 is MDHEN and CDR2 SYDVKM. The V segment lost 6 bases and the J segment 2 bases; nucleotides outside the gene matches: 11. CDR3 in amino acids: CASSWASSGNTDTQYF. DNA of the CDR3: TGTGCCAGCAGCTGGGCCAGCAGCGGGAACACAGATACGCAGTATTTT.

J is TRBJ1-3 and V is TRBV9; TRBD1 might be the D (5 bases). The CDR3 is 14 residues long. Germline V gene lookup returns CDR1 SGDLS and CDR2 YYNGEE. Trimming left V 4 bases short and J 2 bases short, with 10 bases between. Here the CDR3 DNA reads TGTGCCAGCAGCCCCGGGACTGCTGGAAACACCATATATTTT. It codes for CASSPGTAGNTIYF.

This clone has a single count. J is TRBJ2-3 and V is TRBV7-6; D is unresolved. The CDR3 length is 14 residues. The V end was cut by 0 bases, the J end by 9 bases, with 13 bases between. In germline, CDR1 is SGHVS, CDR2 FNYEAQ. DNA of the CDR3: TGTGCCAGCAGCTTAGCGCAGGCCAGTCCCACGCAGTATTTT. Residues: CASSLAQASPTQYF.

Details on this clone: An end of the junction does not agree with germline; a read error may underlie this. The sample holds other DNA sequences that translate to the same CDR3. V gene TRBV7-2 combines with J gene TRBJ1-1; perhaps TRBD1 as D (5 bases). The CDR3 is 13 amino acids. The germline V gene encodes CDR1 SGHTA and CDR2 FQGNSA. The CDR3 sequence is CASSSAGHTEAFF. CDR3 sequence (DNA): TGTGCCAGCAGCTCGGCAGGGCACACCGAAGCTTTCTTT.

The genes are TRBV6-6 and TRBJ2-5; TRBD2 matches at 8 bases. The CDR3 is made up of 13 amino acids. The V gene end was trimmed by 10 bases and the J gene end by 1 base; junction bases not matched to a gene: 5. Germline CDR1 and CDR2: MNHNY and SVGAGI (reference sequence). This CDR3 is CATGGEIQETQYF. The CDR3 DNA follows: TGTGCCACGGGAGGGGAGATCCAAGAGACCCAGTACTTC.

The chain combines TRBV11-3 with TRBJ2-1; TRBD1 matches at 10 bases. Germline loops: CDR1 SGHNT, CDR2 YENEEA. The CDR3 is 12 residues long. The junction had 4 bases not matched to a gene; V was cut back by 3 bases and J by 14 bases. CDR3 nucleotide sequence: TGTGCCAGCAGCTTCGACAGGGGGCGAGAGTTCTTC. Translating it yields CASSFDRGREFF.

The rearrangement links TRBV6-1 to TRBJ2-5; TRBD1 matches at 9 bases. V was pared by 8 bases and J by 7 bases, with 11 bases of the junction left unmatched. Per the germline V gene, CDR1 is MNHNS and CDR2 is SASEGT. This CDR3 has 14 residues. DNA for the CDR3: TGTGCCAGCCATACAGGGGGCGGAGGGGTGACCCAGTACTTC. This gives the protein CASHTGGGGVTQYF.